Listed below are T cell receptor beta chains from one sample, sequenced in a study of radiotherapy plus CTLA-4 blockade in lung cancer. Libraries were prepared by immunoSEQ multiplex PCR; TCRdb keeps only in-frame clonotypes and omits some of them. The sample shows around 70,000 clones, about four fifths of them seen only once. Sample: peripheral blood, taken from a patient treated with radiotherapy plus ipilimumab. The receptors originated from a human donor with non-small cell lung cancer who had a partial response to radiotherapy plus ipilimumab. Both conserved end residues are part of each CDR3. A D gene is named only where the DNA matches it firmly. Clone size is stated in some rows and not others, as once, few, many or a class when expanded.

v_call	j_call	clone_size	d_call	cdr3_nt	cdr3_aa
TRBV18	TRBJ2-5	NA	TRBD2	TGTGCCAGCTCACTGGGACTACAAGAGACCCAGTACTTC	CASSLGLQETQYF
TRBV28	TRBJ2-3	NA	TRBD2	TGTGCCAGCAGTTTACTAGCGGGAGGGTTGAATACGCAGTATTTT	CASSLLAGGLNTQYF
TRBV18	TRBJ2-3	NA	TRBD2	TGTGCCAGCTCACGGACTAGCGCCACAGATACGCAGTATTTT	CASSRTSATDTQYF
TRBV5-1	TRBJ1-5	once	NA	TGCGCCAGCAGCTTATCGGATCAGCCCCAGCATTTT	CASSLSDQPQHF
TRBV5-4	TRBJ1-1	NA	NA	TGTGCCGGCAGCTTGGCCCGGCAGGGAATCGAAGCTTTCTTT	CAGSLARQGIEAFF
TRBV6-1	TRBJ2-5	few	NA	TGTGCCAGCACCCTGGGAGGAGCCGATAAAGAGACCCAGTACTTC	CASTLGGADKETQYF
TRBV28	TRBJ1-1	once	TRBD1	TGTGCCAGCCACAGGGGGCGAGGGACTGAAGCTTTCTTT	CASHRGRGTEAFF
TRBV6-1	TRBJ1-3	NA	NA	TGTGCCAGCAGTGAAACCCCCGCGCGATTTGTCGTCAACACCATATATTTT	CASSETPARFVVNTIYF
TRBV30	TRBJ2-1	NA	TRBD2	TGTGCCTGGAGTAAAGTGACTAGCGGGAGGAAGGGGAATGAGCAGTTCTTC	CAWSKVTSGRKGNEQFF
TRBV5-1	TRBJ2-7	NA	TRBD2	TGCGCCAGCAGCTTGGAAACTAGCGGGACCTACGAGCAGTACTTC	CASSLETSGTYEQYF
TRBV6-5	TRBJ2-7	NA	TRBD1	TGTGCCAGCAGTTACACAGGGGGCTACGAGCAGTACTTC	CASSYTGGYEQYF
TRBV7-2	TRBJ1-1	few	NA	TGTGCCGAGGGTCAGCAGGGAGGTACTGAAGCTTTCTTT	CAEGQQGGTEAFF
TRBV11-2	TRBJ1-2	NA	NA	TGTGCCAGCAGCCAAAAAGTCGGGGGGGGAATTGGCTACACCTTC	CASSQKVGGGIGYTF
TRBV7-9	TRBJ1-1	NA	NA	TGTGCCAGCAGCTTCTTGGGAGCGGACACTGAAGCTTTCTTT	CASSFLGADTEAFF
TRBV28	TRBJ1-1	NA	NA	TGTGCCAGCAGTTCAGACAGGATGGGCACTGAAGCTTTCTTT	CASSSDRMGTEAFF
TRBV27	TRBJ1-1	NA	NA	TGTGCCAGCAGTTTATCGACTAGCCGGCGGAACACTGAAGCTTTCTTT	CASSLSTSRRNTEAFF